A selection of T cell receptor beta chains follows, all from one sample in a study of blood T cell repertoires in COVID-19. The table came from immunoSEQ multiplex PCR; TCRdb's copy has only in-frame clones and leaves some out. Here the sample spans 150,000 to 200,000 clones, 84% being singletons. The material sequenced was PBMCs or T cells enriched from blood (not recorded which). The receptors here all came from a man aged 50-60 years who had recovered from COVID-19. The CDR3 runs from the conserved cysteine through the conserved F or W. A D gene is named only where the DNA matches it firmly. Size is stated for part of the rows, as once, few or many counts, or as a class when the clone is expanded.

j_call | d_call | clone_size | v_call | cdr3_nt | cdr3_aa
TRBJ2-7 | TRBD2 | - | TRBV30 | TGTGCCTGGACAACTAGCGGCCAACCTTACGAGCAGTACTTC | CAWTTSGQPYEQYF
TRBJ2-3 | - | - | TRBV7-3 | TGTGCCAGCAGCTCCCTCGGGAGCGTTTCAGATACGCAGTATTTT | CASSSLGSVSDTQYF
TRBJ2-5 | - | once | TRBV18 | TGTGCCAGCTCACCAGATAGTCGGGAGACCCAGTACTTC | CASSPDSRETQYF
TRBJ2-2 | TRBD1 | - | TRBV5-1 | TGCGCCAGCAGTACACAGGGGGCGGACACCGGGGAGCTGTTTTTT | CASSTQGADTGELFF
TRBJ1-1 | TRBD1 | - | TRBV18 | TGTGCCAGCACACGGAGCAGGGGGCTTAACACTGAAGCTTTCTTT | CASTRSRGLNTEAFF
TRBJ2-7 | - | once | TRBV19 | TGTGCCAGTAGTTTGTGGACTGACAAGAAAAACGAGCAGTACTTC | CASSLWTDKKNEQYF
TRBJ2-3 | TRBD2 | - | TRBV23-1 | TGCGCCAGCAGTCCTTGGACTAGCGGGGGGTCAGATACGCAGTATTTT | CASSPWTSGGSDTQYF
TRBJ1-1 | - | - | TRBV7-9 | TGTGCCAGCAGCTTATGGCTGGCAGCGGCGAACACTGAAGCTTTCTTT | CASSLWLAAANTEAFF
TRBJ1-2 | - | - | TRBV3-1/TRBV3-2 | TGTGCCAGCAGCCAGGGCAGCAACTATGGCTACACCTTC | CASSQGSNYGYTF
TRBJ2-5 | TRBD1 | - | TRBV7-2 | TGTGCCAGCAGCCGTGAGACAGGGGCCCAAGAGACCCAGTACTTC | CASSRETGAQETQYF
TRBJ1-2 | - | - | TRBV13 | TGTGCCAGCAGCACCACACAGGGCGCCGACTATGGCTACACCTTC | CASSTTQGADYGYTF
TRBJ1-1 | - | once | TRBV5-8 | TGTGCCAGCAGCTTGGCCACCGGGACACCGGAAGCTTTCTTT | CASSLATGTPEAFF
TRBJ1-6 | TRBD1 | - | TRBV9 | TGTGCCAGCAGCGGCGGGGTGGGACAGGGATCTCCACCCCTCCACTTT | CASSGGVGQGSPPLHF
TRBJ2-7 | TRBD2 | - | TRBV10-1 | TGCGCCAGCAGTGAAGTCGGCGGGGGATCCCAGTACTTC | CASSEVGGGSQYF
TRBJ2-7 | - | - | TRBV7-9 | TGTGCCAGCAGCTTAGCGGAGGGCCCGGCTTACGAGCAGTACTTC | CASSLAEGPAYEQYF
TRBJ2-1 | TRBD2 | - | TRBV5-1 | TGCGCCAGCAGCTTGCTACTAGCGGGGTCCAGCTCCTACAATGAGCAGTTCTTC | CASSLLLAGSSSYNEQFF
TRBJ2-1 | - | - | TRBV11-2 | TGTGCCAGCAGTAGCTACACCCATGAGCAGTTCTTC | CASSSYTHEQFF
TRBJ2-2 | - | few | TRBV11-2 | TGTGCCAGCAGCTCCCTCGTTAGGGGCATAAGAAGAGCCGGGGAGCTGTTTTTT | CASSSLVRGIRRAGELFF
TRBJ1-5 | - | - | TRBV7-2 | TGTGCCAGCAGCCAGGACAGAGGTCAGCCCCAGCATTTT | CASSQDRGQPQHF
TRBJ2-2 | TRBD1 | - | TRBV11-3 | TGTGCCAGCAGCTCCGGGACAGTGAACACCGGGGAGCTGTTTTTT | CASSSGTVNTGELFF
TRBJ1-1 | - | - | TRBV5-1 | TGCGCCAGCAGCCGGACGACAGTGAACACTGAAGCTTTCTTT | CASSRTTVNTEAFF
TRBJ1-4 | - | - | TRBV6-5 | TGTGCCAGCACATCGCTCAGAACAACTAATGAAAAACTGTTTTTT | CASTSLRTTNEKLFF
TRBJ1-5 | TRBD1 | - | TRBV5-5 | TGTGCCAGCAGCTCAGGACAGGGTAATCAGCCCCAGCATTTT | CASSSGQGNQPQHF
TRBJ2-7 | TRBD2 | - | TRBV6-5 | TGTGCCAGCAGTTTAGACCCCGGGACTACCTACGAGCAGTACTTC | CASSLDPGTTYEQYF